The clone carrying this T cell receptor (beta chain) was seen more than once but under ten times. The data were taken from a study of T-cell reconstitution after alpha-beta-depleted transplantation in children. Per germline, CDR1 MNHEY and CDR2 SVGEGT. The V end lost 2 bases, the J end lost 3 bases, and 8 bases lay between the germline ends. This CDR3 has 14 amino acids. Library preparation (for TCRbeta) was performed with unique molecular identifiers. Using its own MiXCR run on the PCR reads, TCRdb lists one record per CDR3 protein. The sample records hundreds of thousands of distinct CDR3 sequences, under 9.5% being singletons.

The chain carries TRBV6-2 or TRBV6-3 and TRBJ1-5; the D is unclear. This TCR derives from a human donor who donated a stem cell graft to a child with acute lymphoblastic leukemia. Sequences were derived from PBMCs from the stem cell graft donor, sampled from the stem cell graft. CDR3 loop: CASSYLPVNQPQHF. CDR3 in DNA: TGTGCCAGCAGTTACCTCCCAGTCAATCAGCCCCAGCATTTT.